This TCR beta chain derives from a study of blood T cell repertoires in COVID-19. Study-level information: The United States, Italy and Spain were the sources of the acute and convalescent COVID-19 samples. Sample material is recorded as cDNA or gDNA derived from T cells, B-cell-depleted T cells, or PBMCs.

Germline V gives CDR1 WNHNN, CDR2 SYGVQD (reference sequence). J was trimmed by 3 bases and V by 3 bases; bases with no gene match: 6. CDR3 length equals 16 residues. Authors' analysis steps: Counts of nucleated cells, estimated from reference gene primer amplification, were obtained. Repertoires were generated with immunoSEQ multiplex PCR, while TCRdb's copy carries only in-frame clones and drops some. V, J and clone size were drawn from that table, and D and trimming were deduced from the DNA. The sample has 110,000 or so clones, roughly 90% seen once. This receptor was identified in a human donor in a cohort sampled during active COVID-19. The chain recombines TRBV10-1 with TRBJ2-2; 8 nucleotides align to TRBD1. The specimen was peripheral blood. The CDR3 is CASSEPGGADTGELFF. The CDR3 DNA reads TGCGCCAGCAGTGAACCAGGGGGCGCGGACACCGGGGAGCTGTTTTTT.